A single sample gave rise to the 17 T cell receptor beta chains below, sequenced in a study of Ad26.COV2.S vaccination and SARS-CoV-2 variants. Treatment of the sample: approximately 18 received Ad26.COV2.S at low or high dose, single or two shots; 5 received placebo; per-sample allocation not given. Day 63 after the first vaccine or placebo injection was the time point for sampling. Sequencing was performed with immunoSEQ multiplex PCR; in TCRdb, only in-frame clones are kept and a portion is missing. The sample holds around 320,000 clones, around 84% seen once. The sample in question was peripheral blood, obtained in a trial of Ad26.COV2.S vaccine versus placebo. The receptor source for this set is a person aged 18 to 59 who received the Ad26.COV2.S COVID-19 vaccine or a placebo.

Comment on this clone: One junction end does not reproduce the germline sequence, and a read error may be involved. The V and J genes are TRBV19 and TRBJ2-4, with 7 bases identical to TRBD2. Germline V gene data show CDR1 as LNHDA and CDR2 as SQIVND (reference sequence). This CDR3 contains 17 residues. The CDR3, as DNA: TGTGCCAGCAGTATAGGGAGCGGGAAACTAGCCAAAAACATTCAGTACTTC. Its protein is CASSIGSGKLAKNIQYF.

The rearrangement links TRBV19 to TRBJ1-2; D is possibly TRBD1 (6 bases). Trimming removed 7 bases from V and 0 bases from J, with 15 bases in between. The CDR3 consists of 15 residues. The germline V gene has CDR1 LNHDA and CDR2 SQIVND (reference sequence). In DNA, the CDR3 is TGTGCCAGTACCCCCCTCGACAGGACTAACTATGGCTACACCTTC. Its translation: CASTPLDRTNYGYTF.

This chain joins TRBV7-2 and TRBJ2-3; 14 nucleotides match TRBD2. V gave up 1 base and J gave up 3 bases; unmatched junction bases: 9. Looked up from germline, CDR1 is SGHTA and CDR2 is FQGNSA. This CDR3 is built from 19 residues. As DNA, the CDR3 is TGTGCCAGCAGCTTAGTACCCCCGACTAGCGGGGGGGCGACAGATACGCAGTATTTT. Translation gives CASSLVPPTSGGATDTQYF.

The chain employs TRBV4-3 and TRBJ2-3; D possibly corresponds to TRBD1 (5 bases). The V and J ends lost 2 bases and 3 bases respectively, with 12 bases between them. This CDR3 is 15 amino acids long. Germline loops: CDR1 LGHNA, CDR2 YSLEER. The CDR3 DNA follows: TGCGCCAGCAGCCAACAAGGGGTAGGGACAGATACGCAGTATTTT. Its translation is CASSQQGVGTDTQYF.

The chain joins TRBV19 to TRBJ2-5; 11 bases agree with TRBD1. Germline CDR1 is LNHDA and CDR2 is SQIVND (reference sequence). The V segment lost 5 bases and the J segment 6 bases; nucleotides outside the gene matches: 8. The CDR3 length is 15 residues. CDR3 DNA: TGTGCCAGTAGTGTTCCCGGGACAGGGGGTCAGACCCAGTACTTC. Its translation is CASSVPGTGGQTQYF.

This rearrangement joins TRBV6-5 to TRBJ2-3; the D is unclear. CDR3 length: 14 amino acids. V gave up 2 bases and J gave up 4 bases, with 10 bases separating them. Looked up from germline, CDR1 is MNHEY and CDR2 is SVGAGI. The CDR3 DNA reads as TGTGCCAGCAGTTACCTTACCGTTGCAGATACGCAGTATTTT. Translating gives CASSYLTVADTQYF.

The chain combines TRBV7-3 with TRBJ2-7; possible D gene TRBD1, 6 bases. V shed 1 base and J shed 6 bases, with 10 bases lying between them. This CDR3 has 13 amino acids. In germline, CDR1 is SGHTA, CDR2 FQGTGA. The CDR3 coding sequence is TGTGCCAGCAGCTTAAGAGGGGGTCGCGAGCAGTACTTC. Amino acid sequence: CASSLRGGREQYF.

V gene TRBV7-3 combines with J gene TRBJ2-7, with D perhaps being TRBD1 or TRBD2 (5 bases each). Per the germline V gene, CDR1 is SGHTA and CDR2 is FQGTGA. The CDR3 consists of 13 residues. With 7 bases removed from V and 9 bases from J, the gap between germline ends came to 19 bases. CDR3 bases: TGTGCCAGCACTCAGAACGAGGGACCCGGGCAGTACTTC. Its protein is CASTQNEGPGQYF.

Comment on this clone: The same CDR3 can be traced to other DNA sequences in this sample. The V and J genes are TRBV10-3 and TRBJ1-2; D gene unclear. The germline CDR1 and CDR2 sequences are ENHRY and SYGVKD. V was trimmed by 0 bases and J by 0 bases, leaving 5 bases between them. The CDR3 is 14 amino acids. CDR3 in DNA: TGTGCCATCAGTGAGTCGACGGCTAACTATGGCTACACCTTC. Translating it yields CAISESTANYGYTF.

This rearrangement joins TRBV6-6 to TRBJ2-2; possibly TRBD1 or TRBD2 for D (5 bases each). Germline V gene lookup returns CDR1 MNHNY and CDR2 SVGAGI (reference sequence). CDR3 length: 16 residues. V lost 6 bases, J lost 6 bases, and 20 bases lay in between. The CDR3, as DNA: TGTGCCAGCAGCCGATCGAGGGACGGCGGTGCCGGGGAGCTGTTTTTT. Its translation: CASSRSRDGGAGELFF.

The chain couples TRBV11-2 to TRBJ1-2; D remains ambiguous. V was clipped by 5 bases and J by 7 bases, with 11 bases between them. The CDR3 runs 12 residues. Germline CDR1 reads SGHAT; CDR2 reads FQNNGV. The CDR3 bases are TGTGCCAGCAGCCCACGGGTCGGTGGCTACACCTTC. Translating it yields CASSPRVGGYTF.

The chain employs TRBV6-5 and TRBJ1-1, with 8 bases lining up with TRBD1. The J segment lost 6 bases and the V segment lost 6 bases, leaving 6 bases of the junction unmatched. Germline CDR1 MNHEY, CDR2 SVGAGI. This CDR3 has 13 amino acids. The CDR3 DNA reads as TGTGCCAGCAGCGGACAGGGAGTCGCTGAAGCTTTCTTT. Translation gives CASSGQGVAEAFF.

The chain links TRBV19 to TRBJ2-7, with D unclear. Deletions cut 5 bases from V and 2 bases from J, with 10 bases between. This CDR3 spans 13 amino acids. CDR1 and CDR2 (germline): LNHDA, SQIVND (reference sequence). This CDR3 is CASSRGFTYEQYF. The CDR3 DNA reads TGTGCCAGTAGTCGCGGATTTACCTACGAGCAGTACTTC.

The chain combines TRBV4-3 with TRBJ2-2; TRBD1 matches 10 bases. Germline CDR1 LGHNA, CDR2 YSLEER. This CDR3 contains 16 residues. J gave up 6 bases and V 2 bases, and 6 bases lay outside the gene matches. The CDR3 loop reads CASSQPGQGSPGELFF. In DNA form, the CDR3 reads TGCGCCAGCAGCCAACCGGGACAGGGGTCTCCCGGGGAGCTGTTTTTT.

The chain is built from TRBV3-1 (or the pseudogene TRBV3-2) and TRBJ2-1; 9 positions agree with TRBD2. Germline CDR1 is LGHDT and CDR2 is YNNKEL (reference sequence). The CDR3 loop spans 17 amino acids. With V trimmed by 1 base and J by 3 bases, 7 bases remained unmatched. CDR3 bases: TGTGCCAGCAGCCAAGTGGCAGGACTAGCGCACTACAATGAGCAGTTCTTC. Its translation is CASSQVAGLAHYNEQFF.

Only one count was recorded for this clone. The chain links TRBV6-5 to TRBJ1-4; D ambiguous. The CDR3 loop spans 13 amino acids. Trimming left V 0 bases short and J 7 bases short, with 6 bases between. The germline V gene encodes CDR1 MNHEY and CDR2 SVGAGI. The CDR3 region is CASSYSTREKLFF. The CDR3 DNA follows: TGTGCCAGCAGTTACTCTACCCGTGAAAAACTGTTTTTT.

This chain joins TRBV5-1 and TRBJ1-4, with 10 positions matching TRBD1. J was trimmed by 2 bases and V by 3 bases; bases with no gene match: 10. The CDR3 length is 18 residues. The germline gives CDR1 SGHRS, CDR2 YFSETQ. CDR3 region: CASSSRTGGLSTNEKLFF. CDR3 sequence (DNA): TGCGCCAGCAGCTCCAGGACAGGGGGATTGTCGACTAATGAAAAACTGTTTTTT.